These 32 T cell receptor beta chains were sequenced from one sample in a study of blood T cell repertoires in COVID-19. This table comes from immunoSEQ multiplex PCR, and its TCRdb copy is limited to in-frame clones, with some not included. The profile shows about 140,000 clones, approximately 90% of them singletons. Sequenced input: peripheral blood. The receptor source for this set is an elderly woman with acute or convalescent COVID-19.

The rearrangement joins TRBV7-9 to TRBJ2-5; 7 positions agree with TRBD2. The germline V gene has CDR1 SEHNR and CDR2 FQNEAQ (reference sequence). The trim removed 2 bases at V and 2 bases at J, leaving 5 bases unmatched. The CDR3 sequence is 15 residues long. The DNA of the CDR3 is TGTGCCAGCAGCTTACGTGGGGAGGGACAAGAGACCCAGTACTTC. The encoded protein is CASSLRGEGQETQYF.

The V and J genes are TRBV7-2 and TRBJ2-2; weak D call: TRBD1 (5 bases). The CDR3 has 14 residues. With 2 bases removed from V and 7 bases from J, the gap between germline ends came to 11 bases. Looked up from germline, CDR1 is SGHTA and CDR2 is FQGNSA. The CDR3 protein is CASSLRGRIGELFF. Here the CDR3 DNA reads TGTGCCAGCAGCTTAAGGGGCCGGATCGGGGAGCTGTTTTTT.

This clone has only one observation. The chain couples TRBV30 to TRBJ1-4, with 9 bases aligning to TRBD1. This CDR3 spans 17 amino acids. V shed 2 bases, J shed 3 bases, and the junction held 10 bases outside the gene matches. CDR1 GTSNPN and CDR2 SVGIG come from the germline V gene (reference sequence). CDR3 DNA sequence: TGTGCCTGGAGTACGCCCGGGACAGGGCTGGCTAATGAAAAACTGTTTTTT. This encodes CAWSTPGTGLANEKLFF.

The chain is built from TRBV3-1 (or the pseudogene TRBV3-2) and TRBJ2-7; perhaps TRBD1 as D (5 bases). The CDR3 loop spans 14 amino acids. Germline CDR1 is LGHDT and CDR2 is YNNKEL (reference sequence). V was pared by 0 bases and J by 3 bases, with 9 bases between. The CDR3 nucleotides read TGTGCCAGCAGCCAAGATTGGCAGGGCTACGAGCAGTACTTC. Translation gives CASSQDWQGYEQYF.

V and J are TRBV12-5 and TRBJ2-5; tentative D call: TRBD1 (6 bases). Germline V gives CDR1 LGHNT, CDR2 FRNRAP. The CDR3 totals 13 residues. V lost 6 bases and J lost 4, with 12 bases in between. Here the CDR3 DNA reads TGTGCTAGTGGCCCCACAGGGCGAGAGACCCAGTACTTC. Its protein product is CASGPTGRETQYF.

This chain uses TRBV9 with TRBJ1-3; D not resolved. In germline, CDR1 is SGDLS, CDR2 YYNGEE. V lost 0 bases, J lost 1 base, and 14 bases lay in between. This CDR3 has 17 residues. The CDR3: CASSVGGGLWSGNTIYF. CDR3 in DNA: TGTGCCAGCAGCGTAGGAGGCGGGCTATGGTCTGGAAACACCATATATTTT.

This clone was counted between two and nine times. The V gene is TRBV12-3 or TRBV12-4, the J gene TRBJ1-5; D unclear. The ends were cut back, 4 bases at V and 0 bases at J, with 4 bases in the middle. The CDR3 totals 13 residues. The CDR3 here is CASSSDSNQPQHF. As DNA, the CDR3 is TGTGCCAGCAGTTCAGATAGCAATCAGCCCCAGCATTTT.

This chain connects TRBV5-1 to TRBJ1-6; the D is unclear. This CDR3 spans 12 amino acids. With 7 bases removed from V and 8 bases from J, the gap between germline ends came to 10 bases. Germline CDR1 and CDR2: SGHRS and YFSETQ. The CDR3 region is CASVEYYSPLHF. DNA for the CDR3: TGCGCCAGCGTGGAGTATTATTCACCCCTCCACTTT.

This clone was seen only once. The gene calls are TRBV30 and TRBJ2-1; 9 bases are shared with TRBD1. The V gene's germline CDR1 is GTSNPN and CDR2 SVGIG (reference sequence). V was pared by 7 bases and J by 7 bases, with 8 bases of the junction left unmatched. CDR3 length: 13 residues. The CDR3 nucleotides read TGTGCCTATACGGGACAGGGTGGGAATGAGCAGTTCTTC. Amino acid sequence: CAYTGQGGNEQFF.

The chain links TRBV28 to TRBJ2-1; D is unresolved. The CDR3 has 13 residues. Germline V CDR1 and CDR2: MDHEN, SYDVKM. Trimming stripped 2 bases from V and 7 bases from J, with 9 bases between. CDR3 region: CASSLPGANEQFF. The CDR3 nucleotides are TGTGCCAGCAGTTTACCAGGTGCTAATGAGCAGTTCTTC.

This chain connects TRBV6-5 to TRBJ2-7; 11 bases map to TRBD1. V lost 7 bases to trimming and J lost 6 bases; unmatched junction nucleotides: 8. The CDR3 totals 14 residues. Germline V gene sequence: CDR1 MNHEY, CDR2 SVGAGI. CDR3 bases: TGTGCCAGCACCCCCCCAGGGACAGGGGGCGAGCAGTACTTC. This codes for CASTPPGTGGEQYF.

This CDR3 is CASNRGTEVTQYF. The CDR3 nucleotides read TGTGCCAGCAACAGGGGAACTGAAGTGACCCAGTACTTC. V and J are TRBV5-6 and TRBJ2-5; the match to TRBD1 covers 7 bases. V was clipped by 6 bases and J by 7 bases; unmatched bases: 9. Germline CDR1 is SGHDT and CDR2 is YYEEEE. CDR3 length: 13 amino acids.

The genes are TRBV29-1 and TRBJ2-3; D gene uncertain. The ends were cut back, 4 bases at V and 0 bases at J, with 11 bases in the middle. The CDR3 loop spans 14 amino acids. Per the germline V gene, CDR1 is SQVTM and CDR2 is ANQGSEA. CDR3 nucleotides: TGCAGCGTTGGGTCAGACACTAGCACAGATACGCAGTATTTT. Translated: CSVGSDTSTDTQYF.

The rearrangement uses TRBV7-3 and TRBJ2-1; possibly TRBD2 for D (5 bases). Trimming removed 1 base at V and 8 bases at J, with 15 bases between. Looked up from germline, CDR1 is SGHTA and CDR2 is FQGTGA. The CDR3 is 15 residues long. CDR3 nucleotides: TGTGCCAGCAGCTTAATGTTCACGGGGTCGGATGAGCAGTTCTTC. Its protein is CASSLMFTGSDEQFF. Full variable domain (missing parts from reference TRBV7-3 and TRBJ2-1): GAGVSQTPSNKVTEKGKYVELRCDPISGHTALYWYRQSLGQGPEFLIYFQGTGAADDSGLPNDRFFAVRPEGSVSTLKIQRTERGDSAVYLCASSLMFTGSDEQFFGPGTRLTVL.

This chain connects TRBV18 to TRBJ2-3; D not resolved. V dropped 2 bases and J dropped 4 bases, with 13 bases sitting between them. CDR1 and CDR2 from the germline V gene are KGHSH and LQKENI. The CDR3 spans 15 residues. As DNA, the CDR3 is TGTGCCAGCTCACCAAGGAACAGCAACCCAGATACGCAGTATTTT. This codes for CASSPRNSNPDTQYF.

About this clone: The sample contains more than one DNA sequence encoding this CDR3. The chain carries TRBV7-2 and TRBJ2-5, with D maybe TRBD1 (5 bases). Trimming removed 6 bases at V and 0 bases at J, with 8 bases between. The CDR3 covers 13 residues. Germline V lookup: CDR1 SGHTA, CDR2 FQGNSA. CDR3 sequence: CASSRQNQETQYF. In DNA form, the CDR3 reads TGTGCCAGCAGTCGACAGAACCAAGAGACCCAGTACTTC.

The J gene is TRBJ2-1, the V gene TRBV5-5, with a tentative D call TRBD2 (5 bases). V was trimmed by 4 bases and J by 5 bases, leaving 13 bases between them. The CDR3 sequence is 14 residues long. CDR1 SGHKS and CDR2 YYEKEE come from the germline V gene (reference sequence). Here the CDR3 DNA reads TGTGCCAGCAGCGATAAGGACTCTCACAATGAGCAGTTCTTC. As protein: CASSDKDSHNEQFF.

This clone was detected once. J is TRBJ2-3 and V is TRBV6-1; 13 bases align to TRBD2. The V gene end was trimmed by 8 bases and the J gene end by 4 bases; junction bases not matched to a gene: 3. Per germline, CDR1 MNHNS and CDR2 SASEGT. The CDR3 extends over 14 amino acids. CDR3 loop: CASGTSGGADTQYF. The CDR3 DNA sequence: TGTGCCAGCGGCACTAGCGGGGGGGCAGATACGCAGTATTTT.

The CDR3 bases are TGTGCCAGCAGTAACCACCGGGACAGCTATGGCTACACCTTC. It is translated as CASSNHRDSYGYTF. The chain carries TRBV6-5 and TRBJ1-2; 7 bases match TRBD1. The CDR3 extends over 14 amino acids. Germline CDR1 and CDR2: MNHEY and SVGAGI. With V trimmed by 5 bases and J by 4 bases, 7 bases remained unmatched.

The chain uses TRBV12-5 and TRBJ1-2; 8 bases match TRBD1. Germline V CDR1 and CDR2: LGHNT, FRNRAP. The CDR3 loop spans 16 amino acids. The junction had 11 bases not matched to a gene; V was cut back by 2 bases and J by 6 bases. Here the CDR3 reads CASGLTRADRGDGYTF. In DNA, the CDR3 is TGTGCTAGTGGTTTGACCCGAGCCGACAGGGGTGATGGCTACACCTTC.

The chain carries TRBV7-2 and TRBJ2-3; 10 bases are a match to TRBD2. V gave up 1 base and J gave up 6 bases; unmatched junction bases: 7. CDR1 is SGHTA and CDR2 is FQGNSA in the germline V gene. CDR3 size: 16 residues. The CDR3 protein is CASSLVSSGGGDTQYF. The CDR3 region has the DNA TGTGCCAGCAGCTTAGTCTCTAGCGGGGGAGGGGATACGCAGTATTTT.

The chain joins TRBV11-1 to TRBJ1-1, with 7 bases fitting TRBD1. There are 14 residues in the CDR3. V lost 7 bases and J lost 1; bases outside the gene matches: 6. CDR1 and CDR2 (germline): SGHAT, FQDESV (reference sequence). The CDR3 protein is CASKGDRWNTEAFF. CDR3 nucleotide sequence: TGTGCCAGCAAGGGGGACAGATGGAACACTGAAGCTTTCTTT.

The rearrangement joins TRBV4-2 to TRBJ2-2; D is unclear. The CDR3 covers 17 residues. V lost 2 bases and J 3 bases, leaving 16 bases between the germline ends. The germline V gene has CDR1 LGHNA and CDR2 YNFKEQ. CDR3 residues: CASSQQKQNRDTGELFF. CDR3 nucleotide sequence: TGTGCCAGCAGCCAACAGAAGCAAAACAGAGACACCGGGGAGCTGTTTTTT.

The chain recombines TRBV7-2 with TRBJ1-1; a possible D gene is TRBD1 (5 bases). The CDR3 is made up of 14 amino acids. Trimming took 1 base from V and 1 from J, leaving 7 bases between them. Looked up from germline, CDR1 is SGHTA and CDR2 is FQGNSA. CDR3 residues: CASSLGTSNTEAFF. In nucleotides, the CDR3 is TGTGCCAGCAGCTTAGGGACATCGAACACTGAAGCTTTCTTT.

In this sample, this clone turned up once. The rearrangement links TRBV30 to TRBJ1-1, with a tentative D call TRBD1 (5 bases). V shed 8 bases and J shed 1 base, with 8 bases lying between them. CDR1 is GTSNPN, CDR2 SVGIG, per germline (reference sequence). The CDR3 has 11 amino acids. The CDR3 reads CARQRNTEAFF. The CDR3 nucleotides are TGTGCCCGACAGAGGAACACTGAAGCTTTCTTT.

CDR3 amino acids: CASDLLRRGDTEAFF. The DNA of the CDR3 is TGTGCCAGCGACCTTCTTAGGCGGGGGGACACTGAAGCTTTCTTT. The J gene is TRBJ1-1, the V gene TRBV28, with D tentatively TRBD1 (5 bases). The CDR3 loop spans 15 amino acids. Deletions cut 8 bases from V and 3 bases from J, with 19 bases between. Germline V gene sequence: CDR1 MDHEN, CDR2 SYDVKM.

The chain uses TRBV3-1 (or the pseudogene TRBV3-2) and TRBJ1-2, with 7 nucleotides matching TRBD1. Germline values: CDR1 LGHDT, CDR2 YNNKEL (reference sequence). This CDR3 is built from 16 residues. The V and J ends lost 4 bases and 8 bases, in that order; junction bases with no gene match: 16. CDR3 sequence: CASSLNRGSFTGGYTF. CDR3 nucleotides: TGTGCCAGCAGCCTGAACAGGGGAAGTTTCACAGGAGGCTACACCTTC.

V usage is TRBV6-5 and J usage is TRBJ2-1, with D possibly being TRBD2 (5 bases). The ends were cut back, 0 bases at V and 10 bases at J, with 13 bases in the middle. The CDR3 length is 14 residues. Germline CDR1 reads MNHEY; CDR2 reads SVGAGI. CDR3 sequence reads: CASSYSRGPVEQFF. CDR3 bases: TGTGCCAGCAGTTACTCGAGAGGGCCCGTCGAGCAGTTCTTC.

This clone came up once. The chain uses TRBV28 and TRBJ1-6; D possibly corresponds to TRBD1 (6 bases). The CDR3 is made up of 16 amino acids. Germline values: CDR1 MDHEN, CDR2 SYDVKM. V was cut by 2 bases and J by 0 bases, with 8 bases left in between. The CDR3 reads CASSLRDNSYNSPLHF. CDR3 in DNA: TGTGCCAGCAGTTTACGGGACAACTCCTATAATTCACCCCTCCACTTT.

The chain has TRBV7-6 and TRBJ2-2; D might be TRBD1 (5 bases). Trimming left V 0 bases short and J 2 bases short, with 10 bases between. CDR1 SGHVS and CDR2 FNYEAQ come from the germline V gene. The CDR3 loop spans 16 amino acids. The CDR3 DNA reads TGTGCCAGCAGCTTAGCGTTTAGGGGTAACACCGGGGAGCTGTTTTTT. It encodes CASSLAFRGNTGELFF.

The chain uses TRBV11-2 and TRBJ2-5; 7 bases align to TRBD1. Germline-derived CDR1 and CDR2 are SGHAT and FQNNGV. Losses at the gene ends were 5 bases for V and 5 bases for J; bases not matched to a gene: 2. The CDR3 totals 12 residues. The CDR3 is CASSMDRETQYF. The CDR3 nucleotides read TGTGCCAGCAGCATGGACAGGGAGACCCAGTACTTC.

The CDR3 sequence: CASSPLGTGGSGYTF. The DNA for the CDR3 is TGCGCCAGCAGCCCCTTAGGGACAGGGGGCTCTGGCTACACCTTC. The genes are TRBV5-1 and TRBJ1-2; 12 nucleotides align to TRBD1. The CDR3 length is 15 residues. CDR1 is SGHRS and CDR2 is YFSETQ in the germline V gene. The J segment lost 7 bases and the V segment lost 4 bases, leaving 8 bases of the junction unmatched.